This T cell receptor (beta chain) is drawn from a study of OX40 agonist ivuxolimab in advanced cancers. The germline V gene has CDR1 MGHRA and CDR2 YSYEKL. CDR3 length equals 16 residues. V dropped 0 bases and J dropped 6 bases, with 16 bases sitting between them. Method: immunoSEQ multiplex PCR; TCRdb's copy keeps in-frame clones and lacks some. The sample carries about 81,000 clones, approximately 94% recorded once. This TCR derives from an adult with an advanced solid tumor such as melanoma, head and neck, liver or kidney cancer. The specimen was CD4+ or CD8+ T cells sorted from blood, collected in a trial of the OX40 agonist ivuxolimab. The chain couples TRBV4-1 to TRBJ2-3; perhaps D is TRBD1 or TRBD2 (5 bases each). CDR3 nucleotides: TGCGCCAGCAGCCAAGATACGGGGACGCCCCCGGATACGCAGTATTTT. Residues: CASSQDTGTPPDTQYF.